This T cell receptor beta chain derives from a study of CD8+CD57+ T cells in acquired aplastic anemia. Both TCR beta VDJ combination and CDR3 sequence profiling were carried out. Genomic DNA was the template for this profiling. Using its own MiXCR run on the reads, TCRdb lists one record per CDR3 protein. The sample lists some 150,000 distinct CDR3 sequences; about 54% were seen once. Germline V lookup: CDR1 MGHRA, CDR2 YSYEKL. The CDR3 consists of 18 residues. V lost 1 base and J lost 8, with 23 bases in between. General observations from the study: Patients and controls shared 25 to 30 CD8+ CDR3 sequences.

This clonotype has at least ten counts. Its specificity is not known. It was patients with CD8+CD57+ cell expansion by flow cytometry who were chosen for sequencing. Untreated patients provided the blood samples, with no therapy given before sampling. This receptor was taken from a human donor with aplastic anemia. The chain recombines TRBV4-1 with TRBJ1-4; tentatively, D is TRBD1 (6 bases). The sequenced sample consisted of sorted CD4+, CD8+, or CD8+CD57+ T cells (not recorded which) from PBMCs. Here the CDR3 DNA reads TGCGCCAGCAGCCAAGGCGCCCGCCTACAGGGTGAAAAAGAAAAACTGTTTTTT. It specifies CASSQGARLQGEKEKLFF.